The entry that follows covers one T cell receptor beta chain sequence. This sample is drawn from a study of blood T cell repertoires in COVID-19. As for the study in general: Samples taken during acute and convalescent COVID-19 were collected in the United States, Italy and Spain. Nucleic acid was either cDNA or gDNA, and it came from T cells, B-cell-depleted T cells, or PBMCs.

The CDR3 totals 13 residues. Between the trimmed V and J ends, which lost 3 bases and 3 bases, there was a span of 9 bases. Per germline, CDR1 SGHAT and CDR2 FQNNGV. How the authors handled the data: For nucleated cells, counts were estimated from reference gene primer amplification. The protocol was immunoSEQ multiplex PCR, while the TCRdb copy is restricted to in-frame clones and leaves out a portion. Clone size and V and J calls were adopted from that table, with D and trimming inferred from the DNA. This table has more than 30,000 clones, 80% appearing once. The receptor was isolated from a woman in her seventies with acute or convalescent COVID-19. The chain is built from TRBV11-2 and TRBJ2-7; D is perhaps TRBD2 (5 bases). Sequenced: peripheral blood. CDR3 nucleotides: TGTGCCAGCAGCTTTGGCGGGTACTACGAGCAGTACTTC. Its translation: CASSFGGYYEQYF.